A single sample is the source of the 31 T cell receptor beta chains below, sequenced in a study of monozygotic twins with inflammatory bowel disease. TCRdb re-called the 5' RACE reads and shows each CDR3 protein once, DNA omitted. This repertoire includes about 300,000 distinct CDR3 sequences. The specimen sequenced was blood. The source is a human donor with ulcerative colitis or Crohn's disease, or a healthy co-twin of an affected twin (not recorded which).

The chain combines TRBV28 with TRBJ1-2; TCRdb's D call of TRBD1 is untestable without DNA. CDR1 and CDR2 (germline): MDHEN, SYDVKM. This CDR3 is 15 amino acids long. CDR3 loop: CASTRQATRHYGYTF.

The chain links TRBV4-3 to TRBJ2-1; the D gene TCRdb calls, TRBD2, cannot be checked with no DNA. Germline lookup yields CDR1 LGHNA and CDR2 YSLEER. The CDR3 sequence is 14 residues long. The CDR3 reads CASSQESGYNEQFF.

The V call is TRBV24-1, the J call TRBJ2-1; TCRdb proposes TRBD1, but this gene call is untestable without DNA. Germline V gives CDR1 KGHDR, CDR2 SFDVKD. The CDR3 is 13 residues long. Here the CDR3 reads CATMGQGNGEQFF.

The rearrangement uses TRBV20-1 and TRBJ2-2; TCRdb's D call, TRBD2, is unchecked because there is no DNA. This CDR3 contains 15 residues. Germline V gene data show CDR1 as DFQATT and CDR2 as SNEGSKA (reference sequence). The CDR3 protein is CSAERGSENTGELFF.

J is TRBJ2-3 and V is TRBV7-2; as DNA is missing, the TRBD1 call by TCRdb cannot be tested. This CDR3 has 15 residues. Looked up from germline, CDR1 is SGHTA and CDR2 is FQGNSA. This CDR3 reads CASSLGGANVDTQYF.

This chain uses TRBV7-9 with TRBJ2-7; TCRdb gives TRBD2 as the D gene, but with no DNA this cannot be confirmed. The germline gives CDR1 SEHNR, CDR2 FQNEAQ (reference sequence). The CDR3 has 13 amino acids. This CDR3 is CATYRAGGNEQYF.

The chain links TRBV5-5 to TRBJ2-5. The CDR3 length is 13 residues. The V gene's germline CDR1 is SGHKS and CDR2 YYEKEE (reference sequence). The CDR3 here is CASSLDPLETQYF. The full variable domain, with the rest looked up from reference TRBV5-5 and TRBJ2-5, is DAGVTQSPTHLIKTRGQQVTLRCSPISGHKSVSWYQQVLGQGPQFIFQYYEKEERGRGNFPDRFSARQFPNYSSELNVNALLLGDSALYLCASSLDPLETQYFGPGTRLLVL.

This chain uses TRBV28 with TRBJ2-2; TCRdb's D gene call, TRBD2, goes unchecked for lack of DNA. There are 16 residues in the CDR3. Germline loops: CDR1 MDHEN, CDR2 SYDVKM. This chain's CDR3 is CASSLPSPSGMGELFF.

V and J are TRBV7-2 and TRBJ1-4; TCRdb selects TRBD1, and the lack of DNA leaves this call unchecked. CDR3 size: 14 residues. Germline CDR1 is SGHTA and CDR2 is FQGNSA. CDR3 loop: CASSDPGPLEKLFF.

The J gene is TRBJ2-3, the V gene TRBV14; the D gene TCRdb calls, TRBD1, cannot be checked with no DNA. The germline CDR1 and CDR2 sequences are SGHDN and FVKESK. The CDR3 has 14 residues. CDR3 sequence: CASRGNSGPDTQYF.

This rearrangement joins TRBV20-1 to TRBJ2-1. Per the germline V gene, CDR1 is DFQATT and CDR2 is SNEGSKA (reference sequence). The CDR3 loop spans 13 amino acids. The chain's CDR3 is CSARDPIADEQFF.

The chain employs TRBV29-1 and TRBJ1-4; TCRdb's assignment of TRBD1 cannot be checked, as there is no DNA. Germline V lookup: CDR1 SQVTM, CDR2 ANQGSEA. The CDR3 is 13 amino acids. CDR3 in amino acids: CSVLGGTNEKLFF.

The rearrangement joins TRBV18 to TRBJ2-5; TCRdb outputs TRBD1, but without DNA this stays unchecked. CDR3 length: 14 residues. From germline, CDR1 is KGHSH and CDR2 LQKENI. CDR3 in amino acids: CASSQDRVAETQYF.

This CDR3 is CASSTQGARQPQHF. The chain combines TRBV6-1 with TRBJ1-5; TCRdb's D gene call, TRBD1, goes unchecked for lack of DNA. CDR3 size: 14 residues. Germline V gene sequence: CDR1 MNHNS, CDR2 SASEGT.

The chain is built from TRBV7-9 and TRBJ2-1. CDR1 is SEHNR, CDR2 FQNEAQ, per germline (reference sequence). The CDR3 sequence is 12 residues long. CDR3 sequence reads: CASSLGSPVQFF.

CDR3 residues: CASRTTGGRGQPQHF. V is TRBV28 and J is TRBJ1-5; TCRdb's D call of TRBD1 is untestable without DNA. The CDR3 is 15 amino acids. In germline, CDR1 is MDHEN, CDR2 SYDVKM.

This chain's CDR3 is CASSFEQDANEQFF. This chain links TRBV27 with TRBJ2-1; TCRdb indicates TRBD1, and absent DNA this call remains unverified. The CDR3 spans 14 residues. Per the germline V gene, CDR1 is MNHEY and CDR2 is SMNVEV (reference sequence).

The gene calls are TRBV7-9 and TRBJ2-1; the D gene TCRdb calls, TRBD2, cannot be checked with no DNA. The CDR3 has 14 residues. Germline V gene lookup returns CDR1 SEHNR and CDR2 FQNEAQ (reference sequence). The chain's CDR3 is CASSLDFSYNEQFF.

V and J are TRBV2 and TRBJ2-3. The germline gives CDR1 SNHLY, CDR2 FYNNEI. CDR3 length: 12 amino acids. CDR3 in amino acids: CASTRLAQTQYF.

The chain employs TRBV11-2 and TRBJ2-2. This CDR3 has 14 residues. In germline, CDR1 is SGHAT, CDR2 FQNNGV. The CDR3 protein is CASSLLWDTGELFF.

V and J are TRBV27 and TRBJ2-7; with no DNA, the TCRdb D assignment of TRBD2 cannot be verified. CDR3 length: 14 amino acids. Germline loops: CDR1 MNHEY, CDR2 SMNVEV (reference sequence). CDR3 amino acids: CASSTSTNTYEQYF.

CDR3 amino acids: CASSQKGPNYTF. V and J are TRBV4-1 and TRBJ1-2. The CDR3 spans 12 residues. Germline CDR1 is MGHRA and CDR2 is YSYEKL.

V gene TRBV6-2 or TRBV6-3 combines with J gene TRBJ2-5; TCRdb names TRBD1, which stays unverified in the absence of DNA. Looked up from germline, CDR1 is MNHEY and CDR2 is SVGEGT. The CDR3 consists of 16 residues. The CDR3 loop reads CASTHPDRGRMETQYF.

This chain joins TRBV29-1 and TRBJ2-1; TCRdb reports TRBD2, a call that lacks DNA to check it against. Germline lookup yields CDR1 SQVTM and CDR2 ANQGSEA. The CDR3 extends over 11 amino acids. The CDR3 protein is CSVGGDVEQFF.

The V and J genes are TRBV2 and TRBJ2-7; lacking DNA, the TRBD1 call made by TCRdb goes unchecked. The germline CDR1 and CDR2 sequences are SNHLY and FYNNEI. The CDR3 runs to 16 residues. The CDR3 loop reads CASSLEDRGDSYEQYF. Together with reference TRBV2 and TRBJ2-7, the CDR3 gives the full variable domain: EPEVTQTPSHQVTQMGQEVILRCVPISNHLYFYWYRQILGQKVEFLVSFYNNEISEKSEIFDDQFSVERPDGSNFTLKIRSTKLEDSAMYFCASSLEDRGDSYEQYFGPGTRLTVT.

The genes are TRBV29-1 and TRBJ2-7. Germline assignment: CDR1 SQVTM and CDR2 ANQGSEA. The length of the CDR3 is 13 residues. CDR3: CSVEFSASYEQYF.

The chain combines TRBV10-3 with TRBJ1-1; without DNA, the TCRdb call of TRBD1 cannot be checked. Per germline, CDR1 ENHRY and CDR2 SYGVKD. The length of the CDR3 is 13 residues. CDR3 sequence: CAISDREYTEAFF.

The genes are TRBV15 and TRBJ1-5; with no DNA, the TCRdb D assignment of TRBD1 cannot be verified. CDR1 is LNHNV, CDR2 YYDKDF, per germline (reference sequence). This CDR3 has 14 amino acids. CDR3 amino acids: CATTGQGSNQPQHF. Full variable domain (missing parts from reference TRBV15 and TRBJ1-5): DAMVIQNPRYQVTQFGKPVTLSCSQTLNHNVMYWYQQKSSQAPKLLFHYYDKDFNNEADTPDNFQSRRPNTSFCFLDIRSPGLGDTAMYLCATTGQGSNQPQHFGDGTRLSIL.

The rearrangement links TRBV5-1 to TRBJ2-3. The CDR3 runs 14 residues. Germline CDR1 SGHRS, CDR2 YFSETQ. CDR3 amino acids: CASSWRTRTDTQYF.

The chain links TRBV20-1 to TRBJ2-7. The CDR3 totals 14 residues. Germline V gene sequence: CDR1 DFQATT, CDR2 SNEGSKA (reference sequence). CDR3 loop: CSARDASGSYEQYF.

The V and J genes are TRBV27 and TRBJ2-4; TCRdb names TRBD2, which stays unverified in the absence of DNA. The CDR3 runs 14 residues. Germline V lookup: CDR1 MNHEY, CDR2 SMNVEV (reference sequence). CDR3 sequence: CASSRSSSKNIQYF.